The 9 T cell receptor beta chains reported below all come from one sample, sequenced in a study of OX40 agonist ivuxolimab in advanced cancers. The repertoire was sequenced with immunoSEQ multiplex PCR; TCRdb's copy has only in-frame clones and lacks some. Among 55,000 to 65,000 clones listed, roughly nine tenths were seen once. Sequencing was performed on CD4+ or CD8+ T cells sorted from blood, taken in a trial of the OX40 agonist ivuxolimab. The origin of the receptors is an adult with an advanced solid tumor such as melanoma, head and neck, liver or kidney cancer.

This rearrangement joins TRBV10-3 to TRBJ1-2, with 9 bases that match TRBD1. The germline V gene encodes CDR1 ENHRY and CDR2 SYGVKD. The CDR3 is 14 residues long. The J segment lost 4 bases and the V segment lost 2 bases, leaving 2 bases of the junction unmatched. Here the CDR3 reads CAISEPDRGYGYTF. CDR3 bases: TGTGCCATCAGTGAGCCGGACAGGGGCTATGGCTACACCTTC.

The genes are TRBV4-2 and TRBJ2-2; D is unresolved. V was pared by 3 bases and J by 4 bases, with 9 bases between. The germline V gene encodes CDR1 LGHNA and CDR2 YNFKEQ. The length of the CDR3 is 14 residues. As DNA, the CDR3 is TGTGCCAGCAGCCACGTCCCCTCCACCGGGGAGCTGTTTTTT. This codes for CASSHVPSTGELFF.

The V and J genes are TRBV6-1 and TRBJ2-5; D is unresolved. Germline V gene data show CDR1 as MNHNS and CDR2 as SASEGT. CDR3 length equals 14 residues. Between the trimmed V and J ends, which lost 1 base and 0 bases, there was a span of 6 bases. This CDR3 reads CASSEVLNQETQYF. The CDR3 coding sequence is TGTGCCAGCAGTGAAGTACTAAACCAAGAGACCCAGTACTTC.

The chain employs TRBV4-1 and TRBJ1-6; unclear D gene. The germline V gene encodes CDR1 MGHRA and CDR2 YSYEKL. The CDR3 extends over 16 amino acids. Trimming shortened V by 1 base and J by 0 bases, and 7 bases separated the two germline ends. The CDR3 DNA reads TGCGCCAGCAGCCAAGGTCCCGTCTCCTATAATTCACCCCTCCACTTT. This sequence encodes CASSQGPVSYNSPLHF.

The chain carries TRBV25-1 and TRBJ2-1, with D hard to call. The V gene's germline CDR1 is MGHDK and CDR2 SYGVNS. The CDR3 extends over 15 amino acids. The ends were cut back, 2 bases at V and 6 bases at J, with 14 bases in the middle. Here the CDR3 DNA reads TGTGCCAGCAGTGAAAACAGCCCGCCTTTCAATGAGCAGTTCTTC. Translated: CASSENSPPFNEQFF.

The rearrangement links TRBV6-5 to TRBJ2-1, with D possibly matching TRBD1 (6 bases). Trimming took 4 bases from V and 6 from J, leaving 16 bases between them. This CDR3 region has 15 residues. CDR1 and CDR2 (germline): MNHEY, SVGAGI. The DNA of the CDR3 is TGTGCCAGCAGTTTCTCCTCCACAGGGATCAATGAGCAGTTCTTC. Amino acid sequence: CASSFSSTGINEQFF.

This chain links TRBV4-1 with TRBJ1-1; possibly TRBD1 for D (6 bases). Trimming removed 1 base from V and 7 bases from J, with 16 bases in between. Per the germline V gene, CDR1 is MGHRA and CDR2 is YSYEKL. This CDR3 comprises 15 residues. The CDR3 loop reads CASSQGNREGYEAFF. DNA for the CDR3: TGCGCCAGCAGCCAAGGGAACAGGGAGGGTTATGAAGCTTTCTTT.

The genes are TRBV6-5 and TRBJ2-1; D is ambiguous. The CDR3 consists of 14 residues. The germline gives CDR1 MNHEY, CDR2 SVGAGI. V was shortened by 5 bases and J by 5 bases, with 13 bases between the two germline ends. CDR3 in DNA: TGTGCCAGCAGTGACGGCACTGGCCACAATGAGCAGTTCTTC. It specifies CASSDGTGHNEQFF.

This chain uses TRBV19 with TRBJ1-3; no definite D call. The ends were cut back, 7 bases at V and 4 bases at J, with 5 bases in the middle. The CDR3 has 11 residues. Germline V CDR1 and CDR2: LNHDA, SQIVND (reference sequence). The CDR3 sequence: CASIAGNTIYF. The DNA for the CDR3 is TGTGCCAGTATCGCCGGAAACACCATATATTTT.